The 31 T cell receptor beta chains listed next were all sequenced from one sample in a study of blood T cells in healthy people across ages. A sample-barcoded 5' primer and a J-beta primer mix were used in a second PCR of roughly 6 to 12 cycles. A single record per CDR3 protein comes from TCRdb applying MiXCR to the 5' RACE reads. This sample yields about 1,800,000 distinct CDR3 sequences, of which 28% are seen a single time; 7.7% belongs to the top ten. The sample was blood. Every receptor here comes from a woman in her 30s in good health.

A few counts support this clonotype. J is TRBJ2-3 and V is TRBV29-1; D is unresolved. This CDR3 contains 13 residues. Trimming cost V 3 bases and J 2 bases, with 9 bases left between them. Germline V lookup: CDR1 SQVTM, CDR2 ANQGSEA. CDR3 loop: CSVESPLTDTQYF. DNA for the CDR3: TGCAGCGTTGAGTCCCCCCTCACAGATACGCAGTATTTT.

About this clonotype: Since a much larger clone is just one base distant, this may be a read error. The CDR3 loop is CASAWGKGGEQYF. The CDR3 DNA follows: TGTGCCAGTGCCTGGGGGAAAGGGGGCGAGCAGTACTTC. V usage is TRBV28 and J usage is TRBJ2-7; TRBD1 is a possible D gene (6 bases). CDR3 size: 13 residues. V lost 9 bases, J lost 6 bases, and 18 bases lay in between. Germline V CDR1 and CDR2: MDHEN, SYDVKM.

The CDR3 sequence is CSAAVWDNEQFF. Here the CDR3 DNA reads TGCAGTGCGGCCGTATGGGACAATGAGCAGTTCTTC. This chain uses TRBV20-1 with TRBJ2-1; D is undetermined. CDR3 size: 12 residues. Between the trimmed V and J ends, which lost 6 bases and 5 bases, there was a span of 11 bases. From germline, CDR1 is DFQATT and CDR2 SNEGSKA (reference sequence).

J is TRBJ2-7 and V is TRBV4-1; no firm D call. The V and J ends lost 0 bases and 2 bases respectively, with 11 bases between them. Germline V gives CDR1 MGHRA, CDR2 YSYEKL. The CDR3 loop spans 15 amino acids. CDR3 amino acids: CASSQDRTVPYEQYF. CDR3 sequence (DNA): TGCGCCAGCAGCCAAGACAGGACGGTTCCCTACGAGCAGTACTTC.

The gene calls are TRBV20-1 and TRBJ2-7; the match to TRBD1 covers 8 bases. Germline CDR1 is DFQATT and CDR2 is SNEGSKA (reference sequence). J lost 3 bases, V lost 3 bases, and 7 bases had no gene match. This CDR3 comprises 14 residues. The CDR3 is CSASRTGLGYEQYF. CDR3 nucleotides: TGCAGTGCTAGCAGGACAGGGTTGGGCTACGAGCAGTACTTC.

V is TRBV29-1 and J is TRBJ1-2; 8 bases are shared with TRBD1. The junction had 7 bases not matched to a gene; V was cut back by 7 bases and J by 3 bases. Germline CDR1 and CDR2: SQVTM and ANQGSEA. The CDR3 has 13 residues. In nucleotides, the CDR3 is TGCAGCGGAGGACAGGGAAGTGACTATGGCTACACCTTC. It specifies CSGGQGSDYGYTF.

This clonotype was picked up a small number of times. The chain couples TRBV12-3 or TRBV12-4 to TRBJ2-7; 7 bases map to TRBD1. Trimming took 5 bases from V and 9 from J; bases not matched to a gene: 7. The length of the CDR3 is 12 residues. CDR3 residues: CASSVPGGGQYF. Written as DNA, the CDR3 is TGTGCCAGCAGTGTCCCAGGGGGTGGGCAGTACTTC.

The CDR3 loop is CASGPPEGQDNEQFF. The CDR3 coding sequence is TGTGCTAGTGGTCCCCCAGAGGGACAAGACAATGAGCAGTTCTTC. V usage is TRBV12-5 and J usage is TRBJ2-1; possibly TRBD1 for D (6 bases). Between the trimmed V and J ends, which lost 5 bases and 5 bases, there was a span of 16 bases. This CDR3 is built from 15 residues. CDR1 and CDR2 from the germline V gene are LGHNT and FRNRAP.

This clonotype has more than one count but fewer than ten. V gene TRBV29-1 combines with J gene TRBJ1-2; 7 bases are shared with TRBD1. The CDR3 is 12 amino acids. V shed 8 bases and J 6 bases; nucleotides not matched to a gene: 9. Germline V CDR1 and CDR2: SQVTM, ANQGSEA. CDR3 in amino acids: CSLLTGNHGYTF. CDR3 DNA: TGCAGCTTATTGACAGGGAATCATGGCTACACCTTC.

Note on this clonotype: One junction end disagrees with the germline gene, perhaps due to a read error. The CDR3 sequence: CASRPDSGVSYDQYF. CDR3 bases: TGCGCCAGCAGGCCGGACTCCGGAGTTTCCTACGATCAGTACTTC. The V call is TRBV5-1, the J call TRBJ2-7; D might be TRBD2 (5 bases). Germline V gene data show CDR1 as SGHRS and CDR2 as YFSETQ. The CDR3 is 15 amino acids.

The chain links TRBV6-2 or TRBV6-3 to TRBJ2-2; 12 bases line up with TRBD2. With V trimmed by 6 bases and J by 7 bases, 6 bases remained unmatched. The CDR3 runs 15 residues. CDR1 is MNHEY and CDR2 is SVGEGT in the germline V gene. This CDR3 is CASSRLAGVDGELFF. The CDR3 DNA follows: TGTGCCAGCAGCCGACTAGCGGGAGTGGACGGGGAGCTGTTTTTT.

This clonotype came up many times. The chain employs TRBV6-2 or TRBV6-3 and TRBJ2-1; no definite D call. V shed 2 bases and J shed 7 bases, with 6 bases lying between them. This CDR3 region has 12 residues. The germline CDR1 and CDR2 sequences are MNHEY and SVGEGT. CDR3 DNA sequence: TGTGCCAGCAGTTACCCGGTTAATGAGCAGTTCTTC. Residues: CASSYPVNEQFF.

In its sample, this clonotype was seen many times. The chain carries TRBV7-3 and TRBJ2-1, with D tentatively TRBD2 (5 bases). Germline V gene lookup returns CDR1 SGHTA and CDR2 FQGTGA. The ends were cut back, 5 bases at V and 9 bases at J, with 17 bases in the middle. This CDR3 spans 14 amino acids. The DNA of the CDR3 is TGTGCCAGCAGCCCAGGACTCCGAGGTGTTGAGCAGTTCTTC. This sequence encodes CASSPGLRGVEQFF.

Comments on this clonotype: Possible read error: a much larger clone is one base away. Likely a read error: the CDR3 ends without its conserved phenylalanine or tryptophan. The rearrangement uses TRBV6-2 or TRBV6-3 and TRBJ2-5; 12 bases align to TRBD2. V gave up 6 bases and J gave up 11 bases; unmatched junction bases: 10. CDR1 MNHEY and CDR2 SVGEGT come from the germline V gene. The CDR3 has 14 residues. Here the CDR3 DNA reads TGTGCCAGCAGCCGACTAGCGGGAGCAGGAGAGCAGTACTCC. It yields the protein CASSRLAGAGEQYS.

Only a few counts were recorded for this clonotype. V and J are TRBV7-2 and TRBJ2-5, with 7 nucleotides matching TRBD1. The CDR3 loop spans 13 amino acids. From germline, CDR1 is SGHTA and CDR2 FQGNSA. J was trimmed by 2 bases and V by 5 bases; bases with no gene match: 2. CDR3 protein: CASSGGQQETQYF. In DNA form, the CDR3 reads TGTGCCAGCAGCGGGGGACAGCAAGAGACCCAGTACTTC.

CDR3: CASSVWASGKTDTQYF. The CDR3 DNA reads TGTGCCAGCAGCGTTTGGGCTAGCGGGAAGACAGATACGCAGTATTTT. The chain links TRBV9 to TRBJ2-3; TRBD2 aligns across 9 bases. CDR3 length: 16 residues. The ends lost 2 bases at V and 3 bases at J; junction bases unmatched: 7. Germline V gene lookup returns CDR1 SGDLS and CDR2 YYNGEE.

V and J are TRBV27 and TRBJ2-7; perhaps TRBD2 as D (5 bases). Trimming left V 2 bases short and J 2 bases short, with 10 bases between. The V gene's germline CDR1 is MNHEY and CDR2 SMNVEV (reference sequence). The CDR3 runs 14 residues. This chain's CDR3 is CASSLIVGAYEQYF. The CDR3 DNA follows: TGTGCCAGCAGTTTAATTGTCGGGGCCTACGAGCAGTACTTC.

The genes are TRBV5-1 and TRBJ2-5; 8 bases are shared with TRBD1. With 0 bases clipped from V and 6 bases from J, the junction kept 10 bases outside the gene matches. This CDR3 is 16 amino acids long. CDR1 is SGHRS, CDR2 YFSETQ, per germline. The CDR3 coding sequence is TGCGCCAGCAGCTTGGCGGGGACAGGTTGGCCCCAGACCCAGTACTTC. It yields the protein CASSLAGTGWPQTQYF.

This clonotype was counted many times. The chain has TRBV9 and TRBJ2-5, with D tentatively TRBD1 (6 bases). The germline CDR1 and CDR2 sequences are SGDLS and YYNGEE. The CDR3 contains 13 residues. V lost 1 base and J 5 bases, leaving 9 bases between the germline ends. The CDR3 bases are TGTGCCAGCAGCGTACAGGGGATGGAGACCCAGTACTTC. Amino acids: CASSVQGMETQYF.

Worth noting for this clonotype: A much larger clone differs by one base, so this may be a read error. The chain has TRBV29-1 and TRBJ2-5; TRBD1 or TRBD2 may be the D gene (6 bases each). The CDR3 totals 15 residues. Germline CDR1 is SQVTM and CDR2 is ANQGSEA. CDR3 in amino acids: CSVEPPGGGRETPYF. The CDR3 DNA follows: TGCAGCGTTGAACCCCCCGGAGGGGGGCGAGAGACCCCGTACTTC.

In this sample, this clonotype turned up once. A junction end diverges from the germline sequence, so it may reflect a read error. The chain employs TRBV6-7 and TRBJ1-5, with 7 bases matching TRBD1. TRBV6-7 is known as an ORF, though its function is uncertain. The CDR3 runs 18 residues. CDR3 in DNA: TGTGCCAGCAGCCCGACAGGGAAATCACCACATAGCAATCGGCCCCAGCATTTT. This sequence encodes CASSPTGKSPHSNRPQHF.

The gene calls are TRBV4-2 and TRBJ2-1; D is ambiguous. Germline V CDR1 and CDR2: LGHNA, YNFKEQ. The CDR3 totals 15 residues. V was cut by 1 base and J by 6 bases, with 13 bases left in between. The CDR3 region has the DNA TGTGCCAGCAGCCAAGGACTCGCGACACTCAATGAGCAGTTCTTC. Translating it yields CASSQGLATLNEQFF.

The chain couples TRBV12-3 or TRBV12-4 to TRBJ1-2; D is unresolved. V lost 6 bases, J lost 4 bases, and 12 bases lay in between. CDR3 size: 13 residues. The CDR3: CASSKDGLYGYTF. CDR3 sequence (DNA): TGTGCCAGCAGCAAAGACGGACTCTATGGCTACACCTTC.

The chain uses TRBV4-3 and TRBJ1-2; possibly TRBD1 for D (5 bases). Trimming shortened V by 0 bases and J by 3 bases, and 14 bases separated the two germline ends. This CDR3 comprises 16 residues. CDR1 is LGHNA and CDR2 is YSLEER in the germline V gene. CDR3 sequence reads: CASSQDRGGGYYGYTF. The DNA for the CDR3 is TGCGCCAGCAGCCAAGACCGAGGCGGGGGGTACTATGGCTACACCTTC.

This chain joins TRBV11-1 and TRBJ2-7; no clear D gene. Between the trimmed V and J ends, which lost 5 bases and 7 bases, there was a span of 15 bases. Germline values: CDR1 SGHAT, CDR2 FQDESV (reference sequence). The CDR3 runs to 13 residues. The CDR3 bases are TGTGCCAGCAGCCATCTAGAGCCGGGTGAGCAGTACTTC. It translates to CASSHLEPGEQYF.

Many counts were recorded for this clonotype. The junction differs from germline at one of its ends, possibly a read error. The CDR3 nucleotides read TGTGCCAGCAGCCAAGCTGCGGCCCCCTACGAGCTGTACTTC. Protein sequence: CASSQAAAPYELYF. The gene calls are TRBV14 and TRBJ2-7; D not resolved. The CDR3 spans 14 residues. CDR1 is SGHDN, CDR2 FVKESK, per germline.

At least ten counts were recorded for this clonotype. CDR3 sequence: CASSVDRTYEQYF. Here the CDR3 DNA reads TGTGCCAGCAGCGTTGACAGGACCTACGAGCAGTACTTC. V and J are TRBV27 and TRBJ2-7; a weak D match, TRBD1 (6 bases). CDR1 MNHEY and CDR2 SMNVEV come from the germline V gene (reference sequence). V lost 6 bases and J lost 2, with 11 bases in between. The CDR3 sequence is 13 residues long.

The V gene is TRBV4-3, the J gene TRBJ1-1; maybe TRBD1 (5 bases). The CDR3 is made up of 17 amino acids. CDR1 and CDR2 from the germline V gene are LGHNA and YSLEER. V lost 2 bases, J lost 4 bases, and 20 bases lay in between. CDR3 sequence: CASSQLGLRGEATEAFF. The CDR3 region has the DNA TGCGCCAGCAGCCAATTGGGGTTGCGGGGGGAGGCCACTGAAGCTTTCTTT.

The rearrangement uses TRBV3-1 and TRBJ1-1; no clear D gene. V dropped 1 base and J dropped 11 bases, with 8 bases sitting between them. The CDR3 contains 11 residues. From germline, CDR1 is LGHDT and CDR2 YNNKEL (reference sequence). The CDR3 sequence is CASSQGLQAFF. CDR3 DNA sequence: TGTGCCAGCAGCCAAGGACTACAGGCTTTCTTT.

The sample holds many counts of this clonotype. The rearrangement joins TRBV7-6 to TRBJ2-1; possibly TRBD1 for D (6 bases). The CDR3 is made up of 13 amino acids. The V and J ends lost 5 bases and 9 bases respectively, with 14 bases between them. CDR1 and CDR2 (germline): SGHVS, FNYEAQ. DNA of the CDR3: TGTGCCAGCAGCGGAGACCAGGGGATTGAGCAGTTCTTC. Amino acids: CASSGDQGIEQFF.

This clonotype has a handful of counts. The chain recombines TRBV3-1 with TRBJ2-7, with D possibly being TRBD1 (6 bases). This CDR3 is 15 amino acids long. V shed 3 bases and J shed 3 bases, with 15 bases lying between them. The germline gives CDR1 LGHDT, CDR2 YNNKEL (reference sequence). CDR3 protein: CASSHGSQGSYEQYF. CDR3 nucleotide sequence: TGTGCCAGCAGCCACGGATCCCAGGGGAGCTACGAGCAGTACTTC.